The following is a T cell receptor beta chain sequence with its context. The record originates from a study of cytomegalovirus exposure and HLA in healthy donors. The PCR employed 60 Vbeta primers together with 13 Jbeta primers. Repertoires were generated with immunoSEQ multiplex PCR, while TCRdb's copy carries only in-frame clones and drops some. The sample includes fewer than 250,000 clones, about 85% seen only once; the top ten take roughly 10%. Per germline, CDR1 SGDLS and CDR2 YYNGEE. V shed 4 bases, J shed 3 bases, and the junction held 2 bases outside the gene matches. The CDR3 has 15 amino acids.

The receptor was isolated from a woman in her fifties or sixties in good health and CMV-seropositive. Source material: PBMCs. This chain joins TRBV9 and TRBJ2-1; 12 bases match TRBD2. CDR3 loop: CASSQLAGGYNEQFF. For the CDR3, the DNA is TGTGCCAGCAGCCAACTAGCGGGGGGCTACAATGAGCAGTTCTTC.